Following are 29 T cell receptor beta chains from one sample sequenced in a study of shared clonotypes between healthy human individuals. Sequenced by immunoSEQ multiplex PCR; TCRdb stores in-frame clones only, minus some. The sample lists approximately 600,000 clones, roughly 95% occurring once. Positively selected for CCR7, the CD45RO-negative cells used as naive CD8 cells excluded terminally differentiated effector memory CD45RA+ cells. Sequencing was carried out using naive CD8+ T cells sorted from blood. The receptors here all came from a young woman in good health.

The J gene is TRBJ2-1, the V gene TRBV7-2, with 14 bases matching TRBD2. Germline CDR1 is SGHTA and CDR2 is FQGNSA. Trimming cost V 5 bases and J 4 bases; bases outside gene matches: 1. The CDR3 extends over 15 amino acids. The CDR3 reads CASSGLAGGYNEQFF. The CDR3 bases are TGTGCCAGCAGCGGACTAGCGGGAGGATACAATGAGCAGTTCTTC.

The sample holds one count of this clone. This sequence joins TRBV30 and TRBJ2-5; D unclear. Between the trimmed V and J ends, which lost 2 bases and 5 bases, there was a span of 12 bases. Per germline, CDR1 GTSNPN and CDR2 SVGIG (reference sequence). The CDR3 is 13 amino acids. In DNA form, the CDR3 reads TGTGCCTGGAGTAGTGGGATAGAGGAGACCCAGTACTTC. As protein: CAWSSGIEETQYF.

The genes are TRBV6-5 and TRBJ2-1; possibly TRBD1 for D (5 bases). The CDR3 runs to 14 residues. Trimming cost V 5 bases and J 1 base, with 9 bases left between them. Germline V gene lookup returns CDR1 MNHEY and CDR2 SVGAGI. Here the CDR3 DNA reads TGTGCCAGCAGTCCAGGGTATTCCTACAATGAGCAGTTCTTC. The encoded protein is CASSPGYSYNEQFF.

The chain is built from TRBV28 and TRBJ1-2, with TRBD1 as a possible D gene (5 bases). The CDR3 has 16 amino acids. V was shortened by 4 bases and J by 4 bases, with 19 bases between the two germline ends. Germline loops: CDR1 MDHEN, CDR2 SYDVKM. CDR3: CASSSYRTFVVYGYTF. In nucleotides, the CDR3 is TGTGCCAGCAGTTCTTACAGGACGTTCGTCGTCTATGGCTACACCTTC.

This sequence joins TRBV14 and TRBJ2-1, with D possibly called TRBD1 or TRBD2 (5 bases each). There are 12 residues in the CDR3. Germline CDR1 and CDR2: SGHDN and FVKESK. Trimming shortened V by 4 bases and J by 8 bases, and 9 bases separated the two germline ends. CDR3 region: CASSRRGDEQFF. CDR3 coding DNA: TGTGCCAGCAGCCGAAGAGGGGATGAGCAGTTCTTC.

The chain joins TRBV6-5 to TRBJ2-2; D unclear. Trimming pared 1 base from V and 8 bases from J, leaving 8 bases between. Looked up from germline, CDR1 is MNHEY and CDR2 is SVGAGI. The CDR3 is 13 residues long. In nucleotides, the CDR3 is TGTGCCAGCAGTTACTTATCAGGAGGGGAGCTGTTTTTT. Translation gives CASSYLSGGELFF.

This chain uses TRBV10-1 with TRBJ2-1; D may be TRBD1 (5 bases). This CDR3 region has 15 residues. Looked up from germline, CDR1 is WNHNN and CDR2 is SYGVQD (reference sequence). V was trimmed by 1 base and J by 1 base, leaving 8 bases between them. In DNA, the CDR3 is TGCGCCAGCAGTGAGTACAGGCGGTCCTACAATGAGCAGTTCTTC. Residues: CASSEYRRSYNEQFF.

The rearrangement joins TRBV5-6 to TRBJ1-1; tentative D call: TRBD1 (5 bases). The CDR3 runs 15 residues. The germline V and J ends were trimmed by 4 bases and 3 bases, with 16 bases remaining between them. Germline CDR1 and CDR2: SGHDT and YYEEEE. The CDR3 region is CASSLYWGYDTEAFF. In DNA form, the CDR3 reads TGTGCCAGCAGCCTGTACTGGGGGTATGACACTGAAGCTTTCTTT.

This clone occurred once. The rearrangement joins TRBV28 to TRBJ2-2; 11 nucleotides agree with TRBD2. The CDR3 spans 16 residues. CDR1 MDHEN and CDR2 SYDVKM come from the germline V gene. V shed 5 bases, J shed 7 bases, and the junction held 9 bases outside the gene matches. CDR3 residues: CASSTLAGDAGGELFF. CDR3 DNA sequence: TGTGCCAGCAGTACACTAGCGGGAGACGCGGGCGGGGAGCTGTTTTTT.

The chain recombines TRBV6-5 with TRBJ1-1; D is undetermined. The V end lost 7 bases, the J end lost 4 bases, and 13 bases lay between the germline ends. The CDR3 length is 13 residues. CDR1 is MNHEY and CDR2 is SVGAGI in the germline V gene. The CDR3 DNA is TGTGCCAGCAAAGGAGGCCTTCGCACTGAAGCTTTCTTT. Encoded protein: CASKGGLRTEAFF.

The gene calls are TRBV9 and TRBJ2-1, with 12 nucleotides matching TRBD2. Trimming cost V 4 bases and J 5 bases; bases outside gene matches: 4. The germline V gene has CDR1 SGDLS and CDR2 YYNGEE. The CDR3 runs 15 residues. The CDR3 coding sequence is TGTGCCAGCAGCCGACTAGCGGGAGACCACAATGAGCAGTTCTTC. Translated: CASSRLAGDHNEQFF.

J is TRBJ1-2 and V is TRBV7-8, with TRBD1 matching over 8 bases. V shed 5 bases, J shed 3 bases, and the junction held 14 bases outside the gene matches. This CDR3 comprises 17 residues. Germline values: CDR1 SGHVS, CDR2 FQNEAQ. The CDR3 sequence: CASSLLKRQGKYYGYTF. CDR3 nucleotides: TGTGCCAGCAGCCTTCTAAAAAGACAGGGGAAGTACTATGGCTACACCTTC.

The V gene is TRBV5-1, the J gene TRBJ2-2; TRBD2 might be the D (5 bases). Germline V gene sequence: CDR1 SGHRS, CDR2 YFSETQ. The CDR3 extends over 16 amino acids. Between the trimmed V and J ends, which lost 0 bases and 0 bases, there was a span of 9 bases. The CDR3 loop is CASSLAERPNTGELFF. As DNA, the CDR3 is TGCGCCAGCAGCTTGGCTGAGCGGCCGAACACCGGGGAGCTGTTTTTT.

V usage is TRBV13 and J usage is TRBJ1-1; no reliable D call. Per germline, CDR1 PRHDT and CDR2 FYEKMQ (reference sequence). Between the trimmed V and J ends, which lost 5 bases and 0 bases, there was a span of 13 bases. CDR3 length: 15 residues. Here the CDR3 reads CASSAYRLMNTEAFF. The CDR3 DNA is TGTGCCAGCAGCGCCTACCGGTTGATGAACACTGAAGCTTTCTTT.

The rearrangement links TRBV21-1 to TRBJ2-1; the table's D call, TRBD2, has no DNA check behind it. TRBV21-1 is assigned pseudogene status. This CDR3 is built from 16 residues. The CDR3 nucleotides are TGTGCCAGCAGCAAAGCGCTAGCGGGACCCTACAATGAGCAGTTCTTC. Translating gives CASSKALAGPYNEQFF.

The gene calls are TRBV27 and TRBJ1-1; 9 bases line up with TRBD1. The CDR3 runs to 12 residues. In germline, CDR1 is MNHEY, CDR2 SMNVEV (reference sequence). V lost 8 bases, J lost 4 bases, and 2 bases stayed unmatched. The CDR3 loop is CASWDRATEAFF. The CDR3 nucleotides read TGTGCCAGCTGGGACAGGGCCACTGAAGCTTTCTTT.

The V and J genes are TRBV27 and TRBJ2-3; D gene ambiguous. V was trimmed by 5 bases and J by 5 bases, leaving 26 bases between them. Germline-derived CDR1 and CDR2 are MNHEY and SMNVEV (reference sequence). There are 18 residues in the CDR3. The CDR3 DNA reads as TGTGCCAGCAGTCCTACAGCAGATCCCTTATTTCAAGAAGATACGCAGTATTTT. Its translation is CASSPTADPLFQEDTQYF.

J is TRBJ1-2 and V is TRBV27; unclear D gene. The germline CDR1 and CDR2 sequences are MNHEY and SMNVEV (reference sequence). The V gene lost 7 bases and the J gene lost 6 bases, with 21 bases spanning the gap. The CDR3 is 15 residues long. CDR3 bases: TGTGCCAGCAATATCAACGGAGGCCGTAATGATGGCTACACCTTC. Its translation: CASNINGGRNDGYTF.

In regard to this clone: Other nucleotide sequences in the sample specify the same CDR3. This chain joins TRBV18 and TRBJ2-7; 12 bases line up with TRBD2. The V segment lost 6 bases and the J segment 4 bases; nucleotides outside the gene matches: 4. The CDR3 length is 14 residues. Germline CDR1 is KGHSH and CDR2 is LQKENI. CDR3 nucleotides: TGTGCCAGCTCGCCCGGGACTAGCGGGTACGAGCAGTACTTC. Translating gives CASSPGTSGYEQYF. Using reference TRBV18 and TRBJ2-7 for the parts outside the CDR3, the full variable domain is NAGVMQNPRHLVRRRGQEARLRCSPMKGHSHVYWYRQLPEEGLKFMVYLQKENIIDESGMPKERFSAEFPKEGPSILRIQQVVRGDSAAYFCASSPGTSGYEQYFGPGTRLTVT.

The J gene is TRBJ1-6, the V gene TRBV11-2; 11 bases line up with TRBD1. The CDR3 has 14 residues. The germline V gene has CDR1 SGHAT and CDR2 FQNNGV. Trimming at V came to 4 bases and at J to 10 bases, leaving 3 bases not matched to a gene. The CDR3 DNA reads TGTGCCAGCAGCTCGGGACAGGGGGTATCACCCCTCCACTTT. Amino acid sequence: CASSSGQGVSPLHF.

This rearrangement joins TRBV6-1 to TRBJ2-7; possibly TRBD2 for D (6 bases). The CDR3 contains 15 residues. Germline V gene sequence: CDR1 MNHNS, CDR2 SASEGT. Trimming cost V 7 bases and J 7 bases, with 23 bases left between them. CDR3 sequence (DNA): TGTGCCAGCATGCCTTTCCGAAGGGGACTTGGGGAGCAGTACTTC. Its protein is CASMPFRRGLGEQYF.

V and J are TRBV30 and TRBJ1-1; tentatively, D is TRBD1 (6 bases). V lost 4 bases to trimming and J lost 5 bases, with 20 bases between them. CDR1 and CDR2 (germline): GTSNPN, SVGIG (reference sequence). The CDR3 runs 15 residues. CDR3 coding DNA: TGTGCCTGGATGACACAGGGTCCGGCGTGGACTGAAGCTTTCTTT. This codes for CAWMTQGPAWTEAFF.

The rearrangement joins TRBV5-6 to TRBJ2-7, with D hard to call. CDR1 SGHDT and CDR2 YYEEEE come from the germline V gene. The CDR3 length is 17 residues. The V gene lost 4 bases and the J gene lost 2 bases, with 22 bases spanning the gap. CDR3 nucleotide sequence: TGTGCCAGCAGCCCCCGGCCCCGGCACGTACTACCCTACGAGCAGTACTTC. Amino acid sequence: CASSPRPRHVLPYEQYF.

J is TRBJ2-1 and V is TRBV28, with D hard to call. The CDR3 has 15 residues. In germline, CDR1 is MDHEN, CDR2 SYDVKM. Between the trimmed V and J ends, which lost 10 bases and 0 bases, there was a span of 16 bases. This CDR3 reads CATRPGVSSYNEQFF. CDR3 coding DNA: TGTGCCACCAGGCCGGGCGTCAGCTCCTACAATGAGCAGTTCTTC.

The chain joins TRBV19 to TRBJ2-7, with 10 bases identical to TRBD2. Germline CDR1 and CDR2: LNHDA and SQIVND (reference sequence). The CDR3 has 15 residues. J lost 4 bases, V lost 5 bases, and 8 bases had no gene match. The CDR3, as DNA: TGTGCCAGTAGTCAGCCCTTTAGCGGGAGGTACGAGCAGTACTTC. It yields the protein CASSQPFSGRYEQYF.

The chain uses TRBV27 and TRBJ2-7; 10 bases agree with TRBD1. V lost 4 bases to trimming and J lost 6 bases; unmatched junction nucleotides: 9. There are 15 residues in the CDR3. From germline, CDR1 is MNHEY and CDR2 SMNVEV (reference sequence). CDR3 residues: CASSSRTGGTIEQYF. The CDR3, as DNA: TGTGCCAGCAGTTCCCGGACAGGGGGAACGATCGAGCAGTACTTC.

The chain employs TRBV28 and TRBJ2-7; TRBD2 aligns across 8 bases. The CDR3 runs 14 residues. The germline gives CDR1 MDHEN, CDR2 SYDVKM. The trim removed 11 bases at V and 2 bases at J, leaving 11 bases unmatched. The CDR3 DNA reads TGTGCCTCCAAACCGGCGGGAGGTCCCTACGAGCAGTACTTC. Translating gives CASKPAGGPYEQYF. The variable domain in full, completed from reference TRBV28 and TRBJ2-7, reads DVKVTQSSRYLVKRTGEKVFLECVQDMDHENMFWYRQDPGLGLRLIYFSYDVKMKEKGDIPEGYSVSREKKERFSLILESASTNQTSMYLCASKPAGGPYEQYFGPGTRLTVT.

The genes are TRBV27 and TRBJ2-7; 10 nucleotides align to TRBD2. V gave up 5 bases and J gave up 4 bases; unmatched junction bases: 8. Germline V lookup: CDR1 MNHEY, CDR2 SMNVEV (reference sequence). The CDR3 consists of 15 residues. The CDR3 spells CASSPRSSGSYEQYF. The CDR3 coding sequence is TGTGCCAGCAGTCCCCGTTCTAGCGGGAGTTACGAGCAGTACTTC.

The chain employs TRBV5-6 and TRBJ2-1; D remains ambiguous. V lost 2 bases and J lost 3, with 6 bases in between. The CDR3 contains 13 residues. The germline V gene encodes CDR1 SGHDT and CDR2 YYEEEE. CDR3 loop: CASSFSHYNEQFF. CDR3 coding DNA: TGTGCCAGCAGCTTTTCACACTACAATGAGCAGTTCTTC.